What follows are 2 T cell receptor beta chains derived from one specimen sequenced in a study of blood T cells in healthy people across ages. Primed by a sample-barcoded 5' primer and a J-beta primer mix, a second PCR proceeded for about 7 to 11 cycles. Each CDR3 protein gets one entry after TCRdb re-called the 5' RACE reads with MiXCR. Here the sample spans approximately 850,000 distinct CDR3 sequences, roughly 60% being singletons. What was sequenced was blood. The receptors here all came from a man younger than 40 in good health.

The J gene is TRBJ1-5, the V gene TRBV6-5; 7 positions match TRBD1. The CDR3 contains 13 residues. CDR1 and CDR2 from the germline V gene are MNHEY and SVGAGI. J lost 7 bases, V lost 5 bases, and 5 bases had no gene match. The CDR3 sequence: CASSKTGRQPQHF. CDR3 nucleotides: TGTGCCAGCAGTAAGACAGGGAGGCAGCCCCAGCATTTT.

The table lists this clonotype with a count of one. A read error is possible here, since a much larger clone lies one base away. J is TRBJ2-1 and V is TRBV5-5; TRBD2 might be the D (7 bases). Near its end, the DNA agrees better with TRBJ2-7, so the J call may be wrong. The CDR3 contains 17 residues. Germline CDR1 and CDR2: SGHKS and YYEKEE (reference sequence). The CDR3, as DNA: TGTGCCAGCAGCTTGGATGCTGGGGGGGCCATCTACAATGAGCAGTACTTC. It translates to CASSLDAGGAIYNEQYF.